What follows are 26 T cell receptor beta chains derived from one specimen sequenced in a study of cytomegalovirus exposure and HLA in healthy donors. The study ran its PCR with 60 Vbeta and 13 Jbeta primers. TCRdb's copy holds only in-frame clones and misses some; the assay was immunoSEQ multiplex PCR. The repertoire has under 150,000 clones, 80% of them found once; the top ten carry under 3.5%. Sequencing was done on a sample of PBMCs. The origin of the receptors is a male donor in good health and CMV-seronegative.

The chain has TRBV28 and TRBJ2-7, with D unresolved. V lost 5 bases and J 5 bases, leaving 22 bases between the germline ends. The CDR3 extends over 16 amino acids. In germline, CDR1 is MDHEN, CDR2 SYDVKM. DNA for the CDR3: TGTGCCAGCAGTACGCTCGCCAGATCTGGCCCCCACGAGCAGTACTTC. Protein product: CASSTLARSGPHEQYF.

This clone was seen a handful of times. The chain links TRBV4-2 to TRBJ1-4, with 9 bases identical to TRBD1. V trimming: 4 bases; J trimming: 7 bases; junction bases outside the gene matches: 19. There are 19 residues in the CDR3. Per germline, CDR1 LGHNA and CDR2 YNFKEQ. The CDR3 DNA reads TGTGCCAGCAGCCCTCGCCGACGATCCGACAGGGGGTATGGTGAAAAACTGTTTTTT. Protein sequence: CASSPRRRSDRGYGEKLFF.

The CDR3 DNA reads as TGCAGCGTCCGGACAGAAGAGAACACTGAAGCTTTCTTT. Its protein product is CSVRTEENTEAFF. The J gene is TRBJ1-1, the V gene TRBV29-1, with a weak D call TRBD1 (6 bases). V was shortened by 6 bases and J by 1 base, with 12 bases between the two germline ends. From germline, CDR1 is SQVTM and CDR2 ANQGSEA. This CDR3 has 13 amino acids.

The chain is built from TRBV2 and TRBJ1-2; weak D call: TRBD1 (6 bases). The germline V gene has CDR1 SNHLY and CDR2 FYNNEI. V was trimmed by 7 bases and J by 3 bases, leaving 12 bases between them. This CDR3 region has 13 residues. CDR3: CASTERGYYGYTF. In DNA, the CDR3 is TGTGCCAGCACAGAAAGGGGGTACTATGGCTACACCTTC.

This chain links TRBV12-5 with TRBJ2-1; tentative D call: TRBD2 (6 bases). This CDR3 is 12 amino acids long. Trimming removed 7 bases from V and 9 bases from J, with 13 bases in between. Germline loops: CDR1 LGHNT, CDR2 FRNRAP. The CDR3 DNA reads as TGTGCTAGTGACCCTCGGAGGGCTGAGCAGTTCTTC. Translating gives CASDPRRAEQFF.

Written as DNA, the CDR3 is TGTGCCAGCAGGCCCGGGACAGGGCTCGATGAAAAACTGTTTTTT. This sequence encodes CASRPGTGLDEKLFF. This chain uses TRBV11-2 with TRBJ1-4, with 9 bases aligning to TRBD1. With 6 bases clipped from V and 6 bases from J, the junction kept 8 bases outside the gene matches. The CDR3 totals 15 residues. Germline CDR1 and CDR2: SGHAT and FQNNGV. The whole variable domain, filled in from reference TRBV11-2 and TRBJ1-4, reads EAGVAQSPRYKIIEKRQSVAFWCNPISGHATLYWYQQILGQGPKLLIQFQNNGVVDDSQLPKDRFSAERLKGVDSTLKIQPAKLEDSAVYLCASRPGTGLDEKLFFGSGTQLSVL.

This chain's CDR3 is CASSLQGYTGELFF. CDR3 sequence (DNA): TGTGCCAGCAGCTTACAGGGCTACACCGGGGAGCTGTTTTTT. The chain has TRBV7-7 and TRBJ2-2; D possibly corresponds to TRBD1 (5 bases). V lost 2 bases and J lost 3, with 7 bases in between. Germline CDR1 and CDR2: SSHAT and FNYEAQ (reference sequence). The CDR3 loop spans 14 amino acids.

The J gene is TRBJ2-5, the V gene TRBV5-1; D is undetermined. This CDR3 is 14 amino acids long. Germline assignment: CDR1 SGHRS and CDR2 YFSETQ. The V end lost 0 bases, the J end lost 4 bases, and 10 bases lay between the germline ends. CDR3 amino acids: CASSLVGEAETQYF. In DNA form, the CDR3 reads TGCGCCAGCAGCTTGGTAGGAGAGGCAGAGACCCAGTACTTC. The whole variable domain, remainder taken from reference TRBV5-1 and TRBJ2-5, is KAGVTQTPRYLIKTRGQQVTLSCSPISGHRSVSWYQQTPGQGLQFLFEYFSETQRNKGNFPGRFSGRQFSNSRSEMNVSTLELGDSALYLCASSLVGEAETQYFGPGTRLLVL.

The V and J genes are TRBV18 and TRBJ1-5; D is possibly TRBD1 (5 bases). Trimming removed 3 bases at V and 10 bases at J, with 13 bases between. The CDR3 is 13 residues long. The germline CDR1 and CDR2 sequences are KGHSH and LQKENI. CDR3 bases: TGTGCCAGCTCACCTCGGGGGGACCCCCCCCAGCATTTT. Amino acids: CASSPRGDPPQHF.

In this sample, this clone turned up a few times. The chain joins TRBV5-1 to TRBJ2-1, with TRBD1 identical over 9 bases. Germline CDR1 is SGHRS and CDR2 is YFSETQ. The CDR3 covers 15 residues. V shed 4 bases, J shed 3 bases, and the junction held 5 bases outside the gene matches. In DNA, the CDR3 is TGCGCCAGCAGCGCCCGGGACAGGGACTACAATGAGCAGTTCTTC. This sequence encodes CASSARDRDYNEQFF. Variable domain in full (rest from reference TRBV5-1 and TRBJ2-1): KAGVTQTPRYLIKTRGQQVTLSCSPISGHRSVSWYQQTPGQGLQFLFEYFSETQRNKGNFPGRFSGRQFSNSRSEMNVSTLELGDSALYLCASSARDRDYNEQFFGPGTRLTVL.

This clone is a singleton in its sample. The V gene is TRBV14, the J gene TRBJ1-2; D gene uncertain. The ends were cut back, 4 bases at V and 4 bases at J, with 4 bases in the middle. Germline lookup yields CDR1 SGHDN and CDR2 FVKESK. The CDR3 loop spans 11 amino acids. CDR3 region: CASSRVYGYTF. The CDR3 nucleotides are TGTGCCAGCAGCCGAGTCTATGGCTACACCTTC.

The rearrangement joins TRBV6-1 to TRBJ1-1, with D unclear. The CDR3 is 11 residues long. V was cut by 5 bases and J by 7 bases, with 8 bases left in between. The germline gives CDR1 MNHNS, CDR2 SASEGT. The CDR3 DNA follows: TGTGCCAGCAGTTACGCGATTGAAGCTTTCTTT. It encodes CASSYAIEAFF.

This clone showed up just once. The CDR3 is CASSIQGEYYEQFF. CDR3 DNA: TGCGCCAGCAGCATACAGGGGGAGTATTATGAGCAGTTCTTC. This chain uses TRBV5-1 with TRBJ2-1; 8 nucleotides line up with TRBD1. The CDR3 consists of 14 residues. Germline V CDR1 and CDR2: SGHRS, YFSETQ. The V gene end was trimmed by 4 bases and the J gene end by 8 bases; junction bases not matched to a gene: 8.

This clone was seen a few times. The J gene is TRBJ2-6, the V gene TRBV5-4; 7 bases align to TRBD1. The V segment lost 0 bases and the J segment 0 bases; nucleotides outside the gene matches: 6. CDR3 length: 18 amino acids. The germline CDR1 and CDR2 sequences are SGHNT and YYREEE (reference sequence). CDR3 protein: CASSLATGVSSGANVLTF. The CDR3 nucleotides read TGTGCCAGCAGCTTGGCAACAGGGGTCAGCTCTGGGGCCAACGTCCTGACTTTC.

The gene calls are TRBV18 and TRBJ1-6, with 12 bases aligning to TRBD1. The V segment lost 5 bases and the J segment 10 bases; nucleotides outside the gene matches: 0. Germline V gene lookup returns CDR1 KGHSH and CDR2 LQKENI. This CDR3 spans 13 amino acids. CDR3 DNA sequence: TGTGCCAGCTCAGGGACAGGGGGCTCACCCCTCCACTTT. This encodes CASSGTGGSPLHF.

The chain has TRBV5-4 and TRBJ2-6, with D unresolved. Trimming removed 4 bases from V and 0 bases from J, with 8 bases in between. Germline V lookup: CDR1 SGHNT, CDR2 YYREEE (reference sequence). CDR3 length equals 15 residues. CDR3 region: CASSRRFSGANVLTF. DNA of the CDR3: TGTGCCAGCAGCCGGCGGTTCTCTGGGGCCAACGTCCTGACTTTC.

The chain uses TRBV10-2 and TRBJ2-3; TRBD2 aligns across 10 bases. Unmatched junction bases numbered 5, after V lost 8 bases and J lost 0 bases. CDR1 WSHSY and CDR2 SAAADI come from the germline V gene. The CDR3 totals 15 residues. The CDR3: CASHATSGSTDTQYF. The CDR3 DNA reads TGCGCCAGCCATGCGACTAGCGGGAGCACAGATACGCAGTATTTT.

The rearrangement uses TRBV18 and TRBJ2-3; D is perhaps TRBD2 (5 bases). With 0 bases removed from V and 4 bases from J, the gap between germline ends came to 8 bases. The CDR3 consists of 14 residues. The V gene's germline CDR1 is KGHSH and CDR2 LQKENI. The CDR3: CASSPPEVSDTQYF. The CDR3 nucleotides read TGTGCCAGCTCACCACCGGAGGTGTCAGATACGCAGTATTTT.

The rearrangement links TRBV19 to TRBJ1-4; a possible D gene is TRBD1 (5 bases). There are 16 residues in the CDR3. Germline CDR1 reads LNHDA; CDR2 reads SQIVND (reference sequence). V was pared by 0 bases and J by 3 bases, with 11 bases between. The CDR3, as DNA: TGTGCCAGTAGTATAGATCAACGGGGGTCTAATGAAAAACTGTTTTTT. Translation: CASSIDQRGSNEKLFF.

This sequence joins TRBV30 and TRBJ2-3; D gene ambiguous. The germline V and J ends were trimmed by 5 bases and 6 bases, with 15 bases remaining between them. This CDR3 is 13 amino acids long. Germline CDR1 is GTSNPN and CDR2 is SVGIG (reference sequence). The CDR3 DNA is TGTGCCTGGGCAGGATATATACTGGATACGCAGTATTTT. Amino acids: CAWAGYILDTQYF.

This rearrangement joins TRBV10-3 to TRBJ2-2; D ambiguous. V lost 4 bases to trimming and J lost 6 bases, with 6 bases between them. CDR3 length equals 12 residues. CDR1 is ENHRY, CDR2 SYGVKD, per germline. The CDR3 here is CAISVRSGELFF. Here the CDR3 DNA reads TGTGCCATCAGTGTGAGGTCCGGGGAGCTGTTTTTT.

The chain carries TRBV15 and TRBJ2-1, with 10 bases identical to TRBD1. The length of the CDR3 is 15 residues. The V segment lost 5 bases and the J segment 7 bases; nucleotides outside the gene matches: 8. The germline V gene encodes CDR1 LNHNV and CDR2 YYDKDF (reference sequence). The CDR3 bases are TGTGCCACCAGCTTTAGGACAGGGGGGCGGAATGAGCAGTTCTTC. Translation: CATSFRTGGRNEQFF.

The V gene is TRBV2, the J gene TRBJ2-7; TRBD1 matches at 7 bases. The CDR3 length is 14 residues. Trimming took 5 bases from V and 4 from J; bases not matched to a gene: 8. Germline V CDR1 and CDR2: SNHLY, FYNNEI. CDR3 nucleotides: TGTGCCAGCAGTAACCGGGACAGCTTTTACGAGCAGTACTTC. This codes for CASSNRDSFYEQYF. Full variable domain (missing parts from reference TRBV2 and TRBJ2-7): EPEVTQTPSHQVTQMGQEVILRCVPISNHLYFYWYRQILGQKVEFLVSFYNNEISEKSEIFDDQFSVERPDGSNFTLKIRSTKLEDSAMYFCASSNRDSFYEQYFGPGTRLTVT.

The chain couples TRBV30 to TRBJ2-3; TRBD2 might be the D (6 bases). The CDR3 length is 15 residues. V was pared by 0 bases and J by 3 bases, with 13 bases between. Per the germline V gene, CDR1 is GTSNPN and CDR2 is SVGIG (reference sequence). Written as DNA, the CDR3 is TGTGCCTGGAGTGTACGGGCGGGGCTTACAGATACGCAGTATTTT. It is translated as CAWSVRAGLTDTQYF.

This clone was recorded once. The chain has TRBV4-1 and TRBJ2-7; TRBD1 is a possible D gene (6 bases). Germline lookup yields CDR1 MGHRA and CDR2 YSYEKL. The CDR3 is made up of 14 amino acids. V shed 1 base and J shed 2 bases, with 9 bases lying between them. In DNA form, the CDR3 reads TGCGCCAGCAGCCAAGCACAGGGCGCCTACGAGCAGTACTTC. This codes for CASSQAQGAYEQYF.

V usage is TRBV5-4 and J usage is TRBJ2-2; 10 bases align to TRBD2. CDR1 SGHNT and CDR2 YYREEE come from the germline V gene (reference sequence). V gave up 4 bases and J gave up 6 bases; unmatched junction bases: 9. This CDR3 has 16 amino acids. Here the CDR3 reads CASSGRLSGGAGELFF. The CDR3 coding sequence is TGTGCCAGCAGCGGCCGACTGAGCGGGGGGGCCGGGGAGCTGTTTTTT.